Sequencing of this T cell receptor (beta chain) was carried out in a study of radiotherapy plus CTLA-4 blockade in lung cancer. The wider study: Of all patients, approximately 17% responded objectively and roughly 31% showed disease control.

People whose metastatic non-small-cell lung cancer was chemo-refractory got focal radiation along with CTLA-4 blockade by ipilimumab. Study-level points and caveats: Early blood T cell clone dynamics reportedly forecast response best, with interferon-beta. Following radiotherapy plus ipilimumab, tumor-derived TCR clones expanded in the blood.

Trimming took off 3 bases at V and 4 bases at J, with 13 bases between the two ends. The length of the CDR3 is 14 residues. Germline values: CDR1 SGHKS, CDR2 YYEKEE (reference sequence). This table comes from immunoSEQ multiplex PCR, and its TCRdb copy is limited to in-frame clones, with some not included. The sample holds roughly 42,000 clones, 79% seen once. Turning to this clone: The antigen remains unidentified.

The clonotype originates from a human donor with non-small cell lung cancer that progressed on radiotherapy plus ipilimumab. The material sequenced was peripheral blood, taken from a patient treated with radiotherapy plus ipilimumab. This chain links TRBV5-5 with TRBJ1-1, with D perhaps matching TRBD1 (6 bases). The CDR3 loop is CASSSYREGTEAFF. The CDR3 DNA reads TGTGCCAGCAGCTCTTACAGGGAAGGCACTGAAGCTTTCTTT.